This paragraph covers one TCR beta chain sequence. Its specificity is unknown. The source of the sample is a study of a mutant IDH1 vaccine in newly diagnosed glioma. On the study more broadly: Vaccination of patients was performed eight times, in weeks 1, 3, 5, 7, 11, 15, 19 and 23. Patients were started on vaccination 4-6 weeks after radiotherapy alone, or with temozolomide cycles. The study's findings and limits: Immune responses arising from the vaccine appeared in about 93% of patients.

As for time point: week 11, during vaccination. It was 300 ug of mutant IDH1 20-mer peptide that made up each vaccine dose, given with topical imiquimod. The study enrolled donors with new WHO grade 3 or 4 IDH1-mutant, ATRX-lost astrocytomas. Measured with immunoSEQ multiplex PCR; TCRdb has only the in-frame clones, and not every one. The sample has around 57,000 clones, about 91% seen once; the top ten hold 1.9%. The TCR sequence derives from a man aged 40-55 years with glioma. This sample comprised PBMCs, obtained from a glioma patient whose treatment included an IDH1 peptide vaccine.

This CDR3 reads CAWSTGQGASGYGYTF. CDR3 bases: TGTGCCTGGAGTACGGGACAGGGGGCATCGGGGTATGGCTACACCTTC. The V call is TRBV30, the J call TRBJ1-2; 12 bases match TRBD1. The CDR3 length is 16 residues. The germline gives CDR1 GTSNPN, CDR2 SVGIG (reference sequence). With V trimmed by 2 bases and J by 5 bases, 9 bases remained unmatched.